The clone carrying this TCR beta chain came up once. Produced via immunoSEQ multiplex PCR; TCRdb's table is partial and in-frame only. The table has more than 110,000 clones, under 95% seen once; the top ten hold approximately 11%. This sample was taken from a study of cytotoxic CD8 clonotypes in ibrutinib-treated CLL. For the study at large: Average yields of approximately 230,000 productive templates and approximately 94,000 productive rearrangements characterized the samples.

Trimming removed 3 bases from V and 6 bases from J, with 9 bases in between. The CDR3 runs to 12 residues. Germline lookup yields CDR1 SEHNR and CDR2 FQNEAQ (reference sequence). The TCR comes from a human donor with chronic lymphocytic leukemia. The source material was PBMCs, sampled after 12 months of ibrutinib treatment. The chain links TRBV7-9 to TRBJ2-7, with D perhaps given as TRBD1 or TRBD2 (5 bases each). The CDR3 loop is CASSFVGGEQYF. The DNA for the CDR3 is TGTGCCAGCAGCTTTGTTGGGGGCGAGCAGTACTTC.